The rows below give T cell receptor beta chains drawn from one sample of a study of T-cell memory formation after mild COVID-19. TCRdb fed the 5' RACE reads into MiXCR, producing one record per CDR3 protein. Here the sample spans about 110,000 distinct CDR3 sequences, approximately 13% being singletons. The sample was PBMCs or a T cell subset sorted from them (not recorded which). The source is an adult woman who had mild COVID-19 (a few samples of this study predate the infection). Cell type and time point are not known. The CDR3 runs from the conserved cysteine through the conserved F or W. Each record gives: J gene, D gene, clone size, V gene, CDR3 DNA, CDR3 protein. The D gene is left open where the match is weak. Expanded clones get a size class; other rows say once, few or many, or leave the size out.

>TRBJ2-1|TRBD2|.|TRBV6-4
TGTGCCAGCAGTGGAAGCGGGGGCACCTACAATGAGCAGTTCTTC
CASSGSGGTYNEQFF
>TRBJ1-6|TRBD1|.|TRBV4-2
TGTGCCAGCAGCCAAGATACACAGGGGCGTGACTCACCCCTCCACTTT
CASSQDTQGRDSPLHF
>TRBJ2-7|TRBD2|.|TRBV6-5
TGTGCCAGCAGTTACTCATTCCTAGCGGGATTATACGAGCAGTACTTC
CASSYSFLAGLYEQYF
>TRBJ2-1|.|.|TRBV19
TGTGCCAGTAGGGTGGGCTATGAGCAGTTCTTC
CASRVGYEQFF
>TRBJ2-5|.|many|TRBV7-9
TGTGCCAGCAGCTTGATTGGTGGGTCCGGGGAGACCCAGTACTTC
CASSLIGGSGETQYF
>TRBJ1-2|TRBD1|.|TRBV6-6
TGTGCCAGCCGGGACAGGGGCGCCTTTAACTATGGCTACACCTTC
CASRDRGAFNYGYTF
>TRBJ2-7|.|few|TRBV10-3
TGTGCCATCAGTACCGGGGGCAGTGAGCAGTACTTC
CAISTGGSEQYF
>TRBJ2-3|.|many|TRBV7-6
TGTGCCAGCAGCTCCCTAGTGGGTTCGAAGGATACGCAGTATTTT
CASSSLVGSKDTQYF
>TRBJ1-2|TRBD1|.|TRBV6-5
TGTGCCAGCAAAGCCCAGACAGGGCCGAACTATGGCTACACCTTC
CASKAQTGPNYGYTF
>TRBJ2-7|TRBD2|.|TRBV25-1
TGTGCCAGCGGTAGCGGGCCACAGGAGCAGTACTTC
CASGSGPQEQYF
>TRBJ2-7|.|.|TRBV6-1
TGTGCCAGCAGTGAACAGGGTAGCTACGAGCAGTACTTC
CASSEQGSYEQYF
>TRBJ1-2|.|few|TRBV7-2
TGTGCCAGCAGCTTAGGGGGGGACTATGGCTACACCTTC
CASSLGGDYGYTF
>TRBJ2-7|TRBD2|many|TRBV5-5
TGTGCCAGCAGCTCCCTGACTAGCGGGGAAGTCTACGAGCAGTACTTC
CASSSLTSGEVYEQYF